A selection of T cell receptor beta chains follows, all from one sample in a study of radiation and T cells in renal cell carcinoma. Libraries were prepared by immunoSEQ multiplex PCR; TCRdb keeps only in-frame clonotypes and omits some of them. The sample lists approximately 94,000 clones, over 75% occurring once. The sample in question was blood, obtained from a patient whose treatment included radiotherapy and nephrectomy. Every receptor here comes from a man between 60 and 70 years old with renal cell carcinoma. Each CDR3 is given with its conserved first and last residue. The D gene is left open where the match is weak. Clone size, where shown, is once, few, many, or a class for clones that have expanded.

j_gene	abundance	d_gene	v_gene	CDR3aa	CDR3nt
TRBJ1-5	.	.	TRBV19	CASSIVAGINQPQHF	TGTGCCAGTAGTATAGTGGCAGGGATAAATCAGCCCCAGCATTTT
TRBJ1-2	.	.	TRBV5-1	CASSPDTQARYGYTF	TGCGCCAGCAGCCCGGACACCCAAGCGAGGTATGGCTACACCTTC
TRBJ2-7	.	.	TRBV19	CASSPRDTRNSEQYF	TGTGCCAGTAGCCCCCGGGACACCCGGAATTCCGAGCAGTACTTC
TRBJ2-1	.	TRBD2	TRBV7-2	CASSPYPGTSGRNEQFF	TGTGCCAGCAGCCCATATCCCGGGACTAGCGGGAGGAATGAGCAGTTCTTC
TRBJ2-3	.	.	TRBV7-6	CASSSRAGRTDTQYF	TGTGCCAGCAGCTCGCGTGCGGGACGCACAGATACGCAGTATTTT
TRBJ2-5	.	TRBD2	TRBV18	CASSPISSGEYQETQYF	TGTGCCAGCTCACCAATTTCTAGCGGGGAGTACCAAGAGACCCAGTACTTC
TRBJ2-7	.	TRBD1	TRBV27	CASSPGQAFSYEQYF	TGTGCCAGCAGCCCTGGACAGGCCTTCTCCTACGAGCAGTACTTC
TRBJ2-1	.	TRBD1	TRBV7-2	CASSRDRGPNEQFF	TGTGCCAGCAGCCGCGACAGGGGGCCCAATGAGCAGTTCTTC
TRBJ2-3	.	.	TRBV19	CASSVGRLAQSTDTQYF	TGTGCCAGTAGTGTAGGTCGTCTAGCGCAGAGCACAGATACGCAGTATTTT
TRBJ2-5	once	TRBD2	TRBV9	CASSPGPTGGQETQYF	TGTGCCAGCAGTCCGGGACCCACGGGAGGCCAAGAGACCCAGTACTTC
TRBJ1-1	.	.	TRBV5-6	CASSSWGATRWDTEAFF	TGTGCCAGCAGCTCCTGGGGGGCGACCCGGTGGGACACTGAAGCTTTCTTT
TRBJ1-4	.	.	TRBV7-2	CASSLFGEKLFF	TGTGCCAGCAGCTTGTTTGGAGAAAAACTGTTTTTT
TRBJ1-1	.	.	TRBV30	CAWSVGGRTEAFF	TGTGCCTGGAGTGTGGGAGGCCGGACTGAAGCTTTCTTT
TRBJ2-3	.	.	TRBV5-1	CASSATWDTQYF	TGCGCCAGCAGCGCCACTTGGGATACGCAGTATTTT
TRBJ1-1	.	TRBD1	TRBV28	CASGTGAPTEAFF	TGTGCCAGCGGGACAGGGGCCCCCACTGAAGCTTTCTTT
TRBJ2-7	once	TRBD2	TRBV27	CASNKKREAGYEQYF	TGTGCCAGCAATAAGAAGCGGGAGGCCGGGTACGAGCAGTACTTC
TRBJ2-1	.	.	TRBV14	CASSQDWGRNNEQFF	TGTGCCAGCAGCCAAGATTGGGGGAGGAACAATGAGCAGTTCTTC
TRBJ1-1	.	.	TRBV7-9	CASSLLSGNTEAFF	TGTGCCAGCAGCTTACTTTCAGGGAACACTGAAGCTTTCTTT
TRBJ2-5	.	TRBD2	TRBV30	CAWRGLAGSVQETQYF	TGTGCCTGGAGGGGACTAGCGGGAAGCGTCCAAGAGACCCAGTACTTC
TRBJ1-1	.	.	TRBV10-2	CASSESIGNTEAFF	TGCGCCAGCAGTGAGTCGATAGGGAACACTGAAGCTTTCTTT
TRBJ2-1	once	TRBD2	TRBV11-2	CASSLGTLGGVYNEQFF	TGTGCCAGCAGCTTAGGGACTTTGGGGGGGGTCTACAATGAGCAGTTCTTC
TRBJ1-1	.	.	TRBV28	CASRAIRGGLARNTEAFF	TGTGCCAGCAGGGCAATCCGGGGGGGTCTGGCCAGGAACACTGAAGCTTTCTTT
TRBJ2-7	few	.	TRBV30	CAWSGERSGPQSF	TGTGCCTGGAGCGGGGAGCGCTCGGGCCCTCAGTCCTTC
TRBJ1-1	few	.	TRBV19	CASSRGSNREGRAFF	TGTGCCAGCAGTAGGGGGAGTAACAGGGAGGGTCGGGCTTTCTTT
TRBJ2-7	few	.	TRBV10-3	CAISESSGSSYEQYF	TGTGCCATCAGTGAGTCAAGCGGTAGCTCCTACGAGCAGTACTTC
TRBJ2-7	.	TRBD2	TRBV6-1	CAGGLAGGYEQYF	TGTGCCGGCGGGCTGGCGGGGGGGTACGAGCAGTACTTC
TRBJ2-1	.	TRBD1	TRBV10-3	CAISEFSTGSSYNEQFF	TGTGCCATCAGTGAGTTTTCGACAGGGAGCTCCTACAATGAGCAGTTCTTC
TRBJ1-2	once	TRBD1	TRBV4-2	CASSLGGSTYGYTF	TGTGCCAGCAGCCTAGGGGGCTCTACGTATGGCTACACCTTC
TRBJ2-1	.	TRBD2	TRBV5-1	CASSLVPGLAGGPDEQFF	TGCGCCAGCAGCTTGGTTCCCGGACTAGCGGGAGGGCCCGATGAGCAGTTCTTC
TRBJ2-3	.	TRBD1	TRBV27	CASSPRDRGPTDTQYF	TGTGCCAGCAGTCCCCGGGACAGGGGGCCCACAGATACGCAGTATTTT
TRBJ2-5	.	.	TRBV7-7	CASSSTGGQETQYF	TGTGCCAGCAGCTCGACCGGCGGGCAGGAGACCCAGTACTTC
TRBJ1-1	.	.	TRBV14	CASGGPMGFEAFF	TGTGCCAGCGGGGGGCCGATGGGGTTTGAAGCTTTCTTT
TRBJ2-3	.	TRBD2	TRBV7-8	CASSWPSGSTDTQYF	TGTGCCAGCAGCTGGCCTAGCGGGAGCACAGATACGCAGTATTTT
TRBJ1-4	.	TRBD1	TRBV6-5	CASSYRRGQEKLFF	TGTGCCAGCAGTTACCGCAGGGGGCAGGAAAAACTGTTTTTT
TRBJ1-2	.	TRBD1	TRBV18	CASSPRWETQQGSKGSYGYTF	TGTGCCAGCTCACCACGCTGGGAGACGCAACAGGGGTCGAAGGGGAGCTATGGCTACACCTTC
TRBJ1-1	few	.	TRBV10-1	CASSIGRLNTEAFF	TGCGCCAGCAGTATTGGGAGACTTAACACTGAAGCTTTCTTT
TRBJ2-7	once	.	TRBV27	CASRAYGGEQYF	TGTGCCAGCAGGGCTTATGGTGGCGAGCAGTACTTC
TRBJ1-1	once	.	TRBV7-8	CASSHGRSNTEAFF	TGTGCCAGCAGTCACGGACGGTCGAACACTGAAGCTTTCTTT
TRBJ2-3	.	TRBD1	TRBV5-1	CASSTRTGTSTDTQYF	TGCGCCAGCAGCACCCGGACAGGTACTAGCACAGATACGCAGTATTTT
TRBJ2-7	.	.	TRBV12-5	CASGLGDTYEQYF	TGTGCTAGTGGTTTGGGGGACACCTACGAGCAGTACTTC